The 32 T cell receptor beta chains given below trace back to one sample, sequenced in a study of T-cell reconstitution after alpha-beta-depleted transplantation in children. Unique molecular identifiers were incorporated during preparation of the TCRbeta library. TCRdb ran MiXCR on the PCR reads and lists one entry per CDR3 protein. The table lists about 480,000 distinct CDR3 sequences, about an eighth of them singletons. The sequencing here drew on PBMCs from the stem cell graft donor, taken from the stem cell graft. The receptors here all came from a human donor who donated a stem cell graft to a child with combined immunodeficiency.

The rearrangement uses TRBV11-2 and TRBJ2-1; 8 bases line up with TRBD2. This CDR3 is built from 15 residues. V was pared by 6 bases and J by 4 bases, with 8 bases of the junction left unmatched. CDR1 SGHAT and CDR2 FQNNGV come from the germline V gene. In DNA form, the CDR3 reads TGTGCCAGCAGAATGTCGGGAGGGCCTTACAATGAGCAGTTCTTC. It encodes CASRMSGGPYNEQFF.

This clonotype was seen a handful of times. This chain links TRBV5-1 with TRBJ2-3, with D possibly being TRBD2 (5 bases). CDR3 length equals 15 residues. CDR1 SGHRS and CDR2 YFSETQ come from the germline V gene. The V and J ends lost 1 base and 1 base respectively, with 10 bases between them. CDR3 DNA sequence: TGCGCCAGCAGCTTGCGGGGTTCGGGCACAGATACGCAGTATTTT. Translating gives CASSLRGSGTDTQYF.

In this sample, this clonotype turned up a few times. CDR3 DNA sequence: TGTGCCAGCAGCTGGGGACTAGCGGGAGACTACGAGCAGTACTTC. This translates into CASSWGLAGDYEQYF. This chain links TRBV7-9 with TRBJ2-7; TRBD2 matches at 14 bases. The CDR3 is 15 residues long. CDR1 is SEHNR and CDR2 is FQNEAQ in the germline V gene (reference sequence). J lost 3 bases, V lost 4 bases, and 2 bases had no gene match.

This clonotype was picked up a small number of times. The chain employs TRBV12-3 or TRBV12-4 and TRBJ2-2; no reliable D call. V shed 3 bases and J shed 5 bases, with 10 bases lying between them. This CDR3 comprises 14 residues. The CDR3 loop reads CASSFLGETGELFF. The CDR3 DNA sequence: TGTGCCAGCAGTTTCTTAGGTGAAACCGGGGAGCTGTTTTTT.

This clonotype was observed at least ten times. The gene calls are TRBV5-1 and TRBJ2-2; D possibly corresponds to TRBD1 (6 bases). Trimming took 3 bases from V and 0 from J, leaving 12 bases between them. Germline CDR1 reads SGHRS; CDR2 reads YFSETQ. This CDR3 is 16 amino acids long. The CDR3 DNA is TGCGCCAGCAGCTCACGGACAGCGGCGAACACCGGGGAGCTGTTTTTT. This codes for CASSSRTAANTGELFF.

This clonotype was seen only a few times. The V call is TRBV7-7, the J call TRBJ2-1, with D possibly being TRBD2 (5 bases). The CDR3 length is 13 residues. Germline lookup yields CDR1 SSHAT and CDR2 FNYEAQ (reference sequence). Trimming removed 5 bases from V and 9 bases from J, with 14 bases in between. CDR3 protein: CASSIGLEGEQFF. The CDR3 DNA follows: TGTGCCAGCAGCATCGGGTTAGAGGGTGAGCAGTTCTTC.

This chain links TRBV9 with TRBJ2-3, with D maybe TRBD2 (6 bases). V lost 2 bases, J lost 7 bases, and 14 bases lay in between. Germline values: CDR1 SGDLS, CDR2 YYNGEE. The CDR3 loop spans 14 amino acids. DNA for the CDR3: TGTGCCAGCAGCGTTGGCGGGACGGCAAATACGCAGTATTTT. Amino acids: CASSVGGTANTQYF.

The gene calls are TRBV11-3 and TRBJ2-1, with D perhaps matching TRBD2 (6 bases). CDR3 length equals 15 residues. V was cut by 0 bases and J by 8 bases, with 14 bases left in between. The germline V gene encodes CDR1 SGHNT and CDR2 YENEEA. The CDR3 DNA reads TGTGCCAGCAGCTTAGATGTGGGGCCTAGCGATGAGCAGTTCTTC. It encodes CASSLDVGPSDEQFF.

This clonotype has ten or more counts. The rearrangement links TRBV12-3 or TRBV12-4 to TRBJ2-3; D is unclear. V shed 5 bases and J shed 6 bases, with 6 bases lying between them. The CDR3 runs to 11 residues. The CDR3 sequence: CASSQSDTQYF. The CDR3 DNA sequence: TGTGCCAGCAGTCAATCGGATACGCAGTATTTT.

The chain couples TRBV7-9 to TRBJ2-7, with 7 bases identical to TRBD1. CDR3 length: 13 amino acids. The V and J ends lost 5 bases and 7 bases, in that order; junction bases with no gene match: 8. CDR1 and CDR2 (germline): SEHNR, FQNEAQ (reference sequence). The CDR3 protein is CASSQTGDGEQYF. CDR3 coding DNA: TGTGCCAGCAGCCAAACAGGGGATGGTGAGCAGTACTTC.

This sequence joins TRBV11-2 and TRBJ2-7; D is unclear. V was shortened by 0 bases and J by 4 bases, with 4 bases between the two germline ends. The CDR3 length is 12 residues. CDR1 and CDR2 from the germline V gene are SGHAT and FQNNGV. CDR3 residues: CASSLDWYEQYF. The CDR3 DNA sequence: TGTGCCAGCAGCTTAGATTGGTACGAGCAGTACTTC.

The chain employs TRBV11-2 and TRBJ2-5; 11 bases match TRBD2. V was pared by 0 bases and J by 5 bases, with 8 bases of the junction left unmatched. Germline V gene sequence: CDR1 SGHAT, CDR2 FQNNGV. The CDR3 contains 17 residues. The CDR3 loop reads CASSLDPASGGWETQYF. The CDR3 DNA follows: TGTGCCAGCAGCTTAGATCCGGCTAGCGGGGGGTGGGAGACCCAGTACTTC. Using reference TRBV11-2 and TRBJ2-5 for the parts outside the CDR3, the full variable domain is EAGVAQSPRYKIIEKRQSVAFWCNPISGHATLYWYQQILGQGPKLLIQFQNNGVVDDSQLPKDRFSAERLKGVDSTLKIQPAKLEDSAVYLCASSLDPASGGWETQYFGPGTRLLVL.

This clonotype occurred a few times. The rearrangement links TRBV7-9 to TRBJ2-5, with 8 bases that match TRBD2. Trimming cost V 6 bases and J 0 bases; bases outside gene matches: 6. Per germline, CDR1 SEHNR and CDR2 FQNEAQ (reference sequence). The CDR3 loop spans 15 amino acids. The CDR3 sequence is CASSAGLVYQETQYF. The CDR3 DNA reads as TGTGCCAGCAGTGCGGGACTAGTGTACCAAGAGACCCAGTACTTC.

This clonotype came up once. V is TRBV7-3 and J is TRBJ2-2, with 8 nucleotides matching TRBD1. Germline assignment: CDR1 SGHTA and CDR2 FQGTGA. Losses at the gene ends were 4 bases for V and 6 bases for J; bases not matched to a gene: 7. The CDR3 has 15 residues. CDR3 sequence (DNA): TGTGCCAGCAGCTCCACCGGGACAGGTCCCGGGGAGCTGTTTTTT. Translating it yields CASSSTGTGPGELFF.

This clonotype was detected ten times or more. This chain connects TRBV12-3 or TRBV12-4 to TRBJ2-2; the D is unclear. V lost 7 bases, J lost 4 bases, and 4 bases lay in between. The CDR3 runs 11 residues. The CDR3 sequence is CASTRTGELFF. In DNA, the CDR3 is TGTGCCAGCACTCGCACCGGGGAGCTGTTTTTT.

This clonotype was seen a handful of times. The CDR3 spells CASSLGRTGYGYTF. The CDR3 DNA is TGTGCCAGCAGCTTAGGGAGAACAGGCTATGGCTACACCTTC. V gene TRBV7-9 combines with J gene TRBJ1-2; TRBD1 might be the D (5 bases). Looked up from germline, CDR1 is SEHNR and CDR2 is FQNEAQ (reference sequence). The CDR3 extends over 14 amino acids. Between the trimmed V and J ends, which lost 1 base and 4 bases, there was a span of 10 bases.

This clonotype has more than one count but fewer than ten. The chain recombines TRBV12-3 or TRBV12-4 with TRBJ2-7; D not certain. This CDR3 comprises 14 residues. V shed 4 bases and J shed 3 bases, with 13 bases lying between them. The CDR3 reads CASSWLQEDYEQYF. The CDR3 nucleotides read TGTGCCAGCAGTTGGCTTCAAGAAGACTACGAGCAGTACTTC.

The chain couples TRBV4-3 to TRBJ2-1; unclear D gene. Germline CDR1 is LGHNA and CDR2 is YSLEER. There are 14 residues in the CDR3. The ends were cut back, 6 bases at V and 0 bases at J, with 9 bases in the middle. DNA for the CDR3: TGCGCCAGCAGGCAAACGAGCTCCTACAATGAGCAGTTCTTC. Amino acid sequence: CASRQTSSYNEQFF.

This clonotype has a count of ten or more. The chain has TRBV7-9 and TRBJ2-3, with a tentative D call TRBD2 (5 bases). V was cut by 5 bases and J by 4 bases, with 16 bases left in between. The length of the CDR3 is 15 residues. Germline CDR1 SEHNR, CDR2 FQNEAQ (reference sequence). This CDR3 is CASSHSGLASDTQYF. CDR3 in DNA: TGTGCCAGCAGCCATTCAGGACTCGCTTCAGATACGCAGTATTTT.

Many counts were recorded for this clonotype. The V call is TRBV29-1, the J call TRBJ2-3; 10 nucleotides line up with TRBD1. Germline V gives CDR1 SQVTM, CDR2 ANQGSEA. J lost 0 bases, V lost 1 base, and 4 bases had no gene match. There are 16 residues in the CDR3. In DNA, the CDR3 is TGCAGCGTTGAAGGGGACAGGGGTATTAGCACAGATACGCAGTATTTT. It encodes CSVEGDRGISTDTQYF.

This clonotype was seen at least ten times. V gene TRBV27 combines with J gene TRBJ2-1; D tentatively fits TRBD1 or TRBD2 (5 bases each). Deletions cut 8 bases from V and 2 bases from J, with 13 bases between. CDR1 is MNHEY, CDR2 SMNVEV, per germline (reference sequence). The CDR3 consists of 14 residues. The CDR3 region is CASHPGPTYNEQFF. CDR3 sequence (DNA): TGTGCCAGCCACCCGGGACCAACCTACAATGAGCAGTTCTTC.

The chain joins TRBV5-1 to TRBJ2-7; 9 bases agree with TRBD1. The trim removed 4 bases at V and 7 bases at J, leaving 15 bases unmatched. The CDR3 loop spans 16 amino acids. Germline V gives CDR1 SGHRS, CDR2 YFSETQ. This CDR3 is CASSRLPGQGDLEQYF. CDR3 in DNA: TGCGCCAGCAGCCGTCTACCGGGACAGGGTGACTTGGAGCAGTACTTC.

In this sample, this clonotype turned up a few times. The chain employs TRBV5-1 and TRBJ2-7, with a weak D call TRBD1 (6 bases). The V end lost 0 bases, the J end lost 0 bases, and 25 bases lay between the germline ends. Germline V lookup: CDR1 SGHRS, CDR2 YFSETQ. The length of the CDR3 is 20 residues. The CDR3 is CASSLAYVNRARESSYEQYF. CDR3 in DNA: TGCGCCAGCAGCTTGGCCTATGTTAACAGGGCCCGAGAGAGCTCCTACGAGCAGTACTTC.

This clonotype was observed a few times. CDR3 in DNA: TGTGCCAGCAGCTCCCCTAGCGGGAGTAAGACAGATACGCAGTATTTT. It yields the protein CASSSPSGSKTDTQYF. The chain combines TRBV7-2 with TRBJ2-3; 10 nucleotides align to TRBD2. CDR1 and CDR2 (germline): SGHTA, FQGNSA. The CDR3 sequence is 16 residues long. The trim removed 4 bases at V and 3 bases at J, leaving 7 bases unmatched.

This clonotype was detected ten times or more. The V call is TRBV4-2, the J call TRBJ2-7; unclear D gene. V gave up 5 bases and J gave up 2 bases, with 22 bases separating them. This CDR3 has 17 amino acids. Germline V gives CDR1 LGHNA, CDR2 YNFKEQ. The CDR3, as DNA: TGTGCCAGCAGCTTCTCCCTAAGGAACGAGATACCCTACGAGCAGTACTTC. Translated, it gives CASSFSLRNEIPYEQYF.

The chain has TRBV12-3 or TRBV12-4 and TRBJ2-3, with D perhaps TRBD2 (6 bases). The CDR3 totals 13 residues. Trimming pared 5 bases from V and 5 bases from J, leaving 11 bases between. The CDR3 is CASSEAGIDTQYF. CDR3 DNA sequence: TGTGCCAGCAGTGAAGCGGGCATAGATACGCAGTATTTT.

A few counts support this clonotype. The V call is TRBV23-1, the J call TRBJ2-2, with D perhaps TRBD1 or TRBD2 (6 bases each). TRBV23-1 is an ORF for which the function is uncertain. The CDR3 length is 15 residues. Trimming stripped 9 bases from V and 0 bases from J, with 14 bases between. CDR3 residues: CASGSGAANTGELFF. Here the CDR3 DNA reads TGCGCCAGTGGGTCGGGGGCGGCGAACACCGGGGAGCTGTTTTTT.

The table lists this clonotype with a few counts. CDR3 in amino acids: CASSQETVNYGYTF. The CDR3 DNA sequence: TGCGCCAGCAGCCAAGAAACAGTTAACTATGGCTACACCTTC. This chain uses TRBV4-3 with TRBJ1-2; D unresolved. The germline V and J ends were trimmed by 0 bases and 1 base, with 6 bases remaining between them. The CDR3 is made up of 14 amino acids. Germline values: CDR1 LGHNA, CDR2 YSLEER.

This clonotype was seen more than once but under ten times. This chain uses TRBV4-3 with TRBJ2-3; TRBD2 matches 11 bases. CDR1 LGHNA and CDR2 YSLEER come from the germline V gene. With V trimmed by 2 bases and J by 6 bases, 13 bases remained unmatched. The CDR3 consists of 18 residues. CDR3 protein: CASSQRSGLAGGWDTQYF. As DNA, the CDR3 is TGCGCCAGCAGCCAAAGATCAGGCCTAGCGGGGGGTTGGGATACGCAGTATTTT.

Only a few counts were recorded for this clonotype. The chain employs TRBV15 and TRBJ2-7; TRBD1 or TRBD2 may be the D gene (5 bases each). Germline V gene data show CDR1 as LNHNV and CDR2 as YYDKDF (reference sequence). The CDR3 is 15 amino acids. Trimming took off 0 bases at V and 0 bases at J, with 9 bases between the two ends. The CDR3 DNA sequence: TGTGCCACCAGCAGAGACGGGACGTCCTCCTACGAGCAGTACTTC. Amino acids: CATSRDGTSSYEQYF.

CDR3 in amino acids: CASSLWLGSYEQYF. DNA of the CDR3: TGTGCCAGCAGTTTATGGTTAGGTTCCTACGAGCAGTACTTC. The chain is built from TRBV28 and TRBJ2-7; no firm D call. Trimming stripped 0 bases from V and 1 base from J, with 7 bases between. This CDR3 contains 14 residues. Per germline, CDR1 MDHEN and CDR2 SYDVKM.

This clonotype has a handful of counts. The chain joins TRBV9 to TRBJ2-7; 9 positions match TRBD1. The CDR3 has 14 amino acids. With V trimmed by 4 bases and J by 3 bases, 5 bases remained unmatched. The V gene's germline CDR1 is SGDLS and CDR2 YYNGEE. This CDR3 is CASSPRQGDYEQYF. DNA of the CDR3: TGTGCCAGCAGCCCAAGACAGGGGGACTACGAGCAGTACTTC.